This T cell receptor (beta chain) was obtained from a study of T cell responses to AZD1222 COVID-19 vaccine. Study context: Second-dose intervals near 4 or 12 weeks were combined. Findings and caveats of the study: Clonal diversity was possibly underestimated; the donors were predominantly white British and more often female. Targeting of unmutated variant regions was reportedly seen in nearly half of spike-specific TCRs.

As to this clone: Its antigen is not identified.

The length of the CDR3 is 14 residues. CDR1 and CDR2 from the germline V gene are SGHAT and FQNNGV. Trimming pared 5 bases from V and 1 base from J, leaving 11 bases between. TCRdb's table, derived via immunoSEQ multiplex PCR, lists solely in-frame clones and lacks some. Of about 120,000 clones listed, 89% are singletons. The rearrangement links TRBV11-2 to TRBJ1-1; maybe TRBD1 (5 bases). This sample comprised peripheral blood, obtained on day 0 of AZD1222 vaccination. This receptor was taken from an adult in good health. The chain's CDR3 is CASSPSGANTEAFF. The DNA of the CDR3 is TGTGCCAGCAGCCCCAGTGGGGCGAACACTGAAGCTTTCTTT.